Following are 17 T cell receptor beta chains from one sample sequenced in a study of prognosis after radiotherapy for stage I lung cancer. TCR beta CDR3 amplification from genomic DNA was performed by two-round multiplex PCR. Every TRBV and TRBJ gene had its own specific primer in first-round PCR. TCRdb processed the multiplex PCR reads anew with MiXCR; each CDR3 protein has one entry. The table shows tens of thousands of distinct CDR3 sequences, with around a quarter occurring only once. The material sequenced was PBMCs, taken before or after stereotactic body radiation therapy (not recorded which). The receptors originated from a donor aged 50 or older with non-small cell lung cancer.

This clonotype turned up a few times. J is TRBJ1-5 and V is TRBV5-4, with D unresolved. Trimming left V 2 bases short and J 3 bases short, with 3 bases between. The CDR3 length is 12 residues. CDR1 SGHNT and CDR2 YYREEE come from the germline V gene (reference sequence). This chain's CDR3 is CASSFDNQPQHF. DNA of the CDR3: TGTGCCAGCAGCTTTGACAATCAGCCCCAGCATTTT. Full variable domain (missing parts from reference TRBV5-4 and TRBJ1-5): ETGVTQSPTHLIKTRGQQVTLRCSSQSGHNTVSWYQQALGQGPQFIFQYYREEENGRGNFPPRFSGLQFPNYSSELNVNALELDDSALYLCASSFDNQPQHFGDGTRLSIL.

Many counts were recorded for this clonotype. The chain joins TRBV30 to TRBJ2-7; D possibly corresponds to TRBD2 (6 bases). The ends were cut back, 6 bases at V and 0 bases at J, with 18 bases in the middle. The CDR3 has 15 residues. Germline CDR1 reads GTSNPN; CDR2 reads SVGIG (reference sequence). The CDR3 DNA reads as TGTGCCTGTTTCCCCCGGGACTCAAACTCCTACGAGCAGTACTTC. It encodes CACFPRDSNSYEQYF. Full variable domain (remainder filled in from reference TRBV30 and TRBJ2-7): SQTIHQWPATLVQPVGSPLSLECTVEGTSNPNLYWYRQAAGRGLQLLFYSVGIGQISSEVPQNLSASRPQDRQFILSSKKLLLSDSGFYLCACFPRDSNSYEQYFGPGTRLTVT.

As regards this clonotype: This probably arose from a read error, given a far larger clone one base away. Since the CDR3 does not end with the conserved phenylalanine or tryptophan, this likely comes from a read error. This sequence joins TRBV6-1 and TRBJ1-6, with 9 bases identical to TRBD1. The CDR3 extends over 16 amino acids. V lost 5 bases and J lost 9; bases outside the gene matches: 11. CDR1 is MNHNS and CDR2 is SASEGT in the germline V gene. CDR3: CASSSPGQGRGSPLHL. CDR3 bases: TGTGCCAGCAGTTCACCGGGACAGGGAAGGGGTTCACCCCTCCACCTT.

Ten or more counts support this clonotype. The rearrangement links TRBV19 to TRBJ1-5; D gene unclear. The CDR3 extends over 12 amino acids. Per germline, CDR1 LNHDA and CDR2 SQIVND (reference sequence). Trimming took 2 bases from V and 7 from J, leaving 6 bases between them. CDR3 sequence: CASSILGQPQHF. The CDR3 nucleotides read TGTGCCAGTAGTATACTGGGGCAGCCCCAGCATTTT.

About this clonotype itself: The junction departs from the called germline gene at one end, perhaps through a read error. The chain links TRBV7-9 to TRBJ2-3, with unresolved D. This CDR3 contains 13 residues. Germline CDR1 reads SEHNR; CDR2 reads FQNEAQ (reference sequence). The CDR3 loop is CDSSLGLTDTQYF. Here the CDR3 DNA reads TGTGACAGCAGCCTCGGGCTCACAGATACGCAGTATTTT.

As to this clonotype: A far larger clone is only one base removed, so a read error is likely. This chain joins TRBV6-2 or TRBV6-3 and TRBJ1-5, with TRBD1 matching over 7 bases. The CDR3 length is 15 residues. Germline loops: CDR1 MNHEY, CDR2 SVGEGT. The chain's CDR3 is CAISRDSRPWEPQHF. CDR3 in DNA: TGTGCCATCAGTCGGGACAGCAGGCCCTGGGAGCCCCAGCATTTT.

This clonotype was seen repeatedly, ten times or more. The CDR3 sequence: CAIGTGAFSGANVLTF. The CDR3 coding sequence is TGTGCCATAGGGACAGGGGCCTTCTCTGGGGCCAACGTCCTGACTTTC. This chain links TRBV19 with TRBJ2-6; TRBD1 matches 10 bases. V was pared by 10 bases and J by 0 bases, with 6 bases of the junction left unmatched. CDR1 is LNHDA, CDR2 SQIVND, per germline (reference sequence). The CDR3 has 16 residues.

This clonotype was recorded many times. One junction end does not reproduce the germline sequence, and a read error may be involved. CDR3 protein: CASSLDRGSYNEQFF. CDR3 coding DNA: TGTGCCAGCAGCTTAGACAGGGGTTCGTACAATGAGCAGTTCTTC. V gene TRBV12-3 or TRBV12-4 combines with J gene TRBJ2-1; the match to TRBD1 covers 8 bases. The CDR3 has 15 amino acids.

This clonotype appeared many times. The V call is TRBV6-1, the J call TRBJ1-1, with D uncertain. The CDR3 totals 15 residues. Trimming removed 4 bases at V and 9 bases at J, with 21 bases between. Germline CDR1 and CDR2: MNHNS and SASEGT. The CDR3 region is CASSAPGLPRVKAFF. The CDR3 DNA is TGTGCCAGCAGTGCCCCGGGCCTACCAAGGGTGAAAGCTTTCTTT.

This clonotype has a count of ten or more. The rearrangement uses TRBV4-2 and TRBJ1-2, with D possibly TRBD1 on 5 matching bases. The ends were cut back, 4 bases at V and 0 bases at J, with 12 bases in the middle. CDR1 LGHNA and CDR2 YNFKEQ come from the germline V gene. The length of the CDR3 is 15 residues. The CDR3 coding sequence is TGTGCCAGCAGCCCCGGGGGGGAACCTAACTATGGCTACACCTTC. Protein product: CASSPGGEPNYGYTF.

In the case of this clonotype: One junction end does not reproduce the germline sequence, and a read error may be involved. This sequence joins TRBV6-1 and TRBJ1-5, with no clear D. CDR3 length: 12 amino acids. CDR1 is MNHNS and CDR2 is SASEGT in the germline V gene. The CDR3: CASSPKGQHQHF. The CDR3 DNA is TGTGCCAGCAGCCCCAAAGGGCAGCACCAGCATTTT.

This clonotype came up a few times. One end of the junction is discordant with germline, which a read error may explain. This chain joins TRBV6-2 or TRBV6-3 and TRBJ2-7; D might be TRBD2 (5 bases). Germline CDR1 is MNHEY and CDR2 is SVGEGT. The CDR3 runs to 16 residues. DNA of the CDR3: TGTGCCAGCAGTCACTCTGAGCGGTCCCAAACCTACGAGCAGTACTTC. This encodes CASSHSERSQTYEQYF.

This clonotype was recorded at least ten times. V gene TRBV11-2 combines with J gene TRBJ1-2; D call uncertain. Germline V gene sequence: CDR1 SGHAT, CDR2 FQNNGV. Trimming removed 4 bases at V and 4 bases at J, with 10 bases between. The CDR3 covers 13 residues. CDR3 region: CASSSSAGYGYTF. The CDR3 DNA reads TGTGCCAGCAGCTCGTCAGCTGGCTATGGCTACACCTTC. The whole variable domain, filled in from reference TRBV11-2 and TRBJ1-2, reads EAGVAQSPRYKIIEKRQSVAFWCNPISGHATLYWYQQILGQGPKLLIQFQNNGVVDDSQLPKDRFSAERLKGVDSTLKIQPAKLEDSAVYLCASSSSAGYGYTFGSGTRLTVV.

Many counts were recorded for this clonotype. This sequence joins TRBV27 and TRBJ2-7, with D possibly being TRBD1 (6 bases). CDR1 MNHEY and CDR2 SMNVEV come from the germline V gene (reference sequence). Trimming cost V 10 bases and J 5 bases, with 18 bases left between them. This CDR3 is built from 13 residues. The CDR3 loop reads CATQGIMSHEQYF. In DNA, the CDR3 is TGTGCCACCCAGGGGATAATGTCCCACGAGCAGTACTTC.

This clonotype was found many times. The CDR3 DNA reads as TGTGCCAGCAGGAAGGGGGGTCGCAATCAGCCCCAGCATTTT. As protein: CASRKGGRNQPQHF. The chain uses TRBV6-1 and TRBJ1-5; tentative D call: TRBD1 (6 bases). Germline CDR1 MNHNS, CDR2 SASEGT. V was shortened by 6 bases and J by 2 bases, with 11 bases between the two germline ends. The CDR3 contains 14 residues.

This clonotype has a count of ten or more. This sequence joins TRBV10-3 and TRBJ2-5, with D uncertain. CDR3 length: 14 residues. The V end was cut by 1 base, the J end by 1 base, with 7 bases between. In germline, CDR1 is ENHRY, CDR2 SYGVKD. The CDR3 is CAISEFSSQETQYF. In DNA, the CDR3 is TGTGCCATCAGTGAGTTCTCAAGCCAAGAGACCCAGTACTTC.

This chain joins TRBV7-3 and TRBJ2-5; 9 nucleotides align to TRBD1. CDR3 size: 14 residues. The V and J ends lost 5 bases and 5 bases, in that order; junction bases with no gene match: 6. Germline V lookup: CDR1 SGHTA, CDR2 FQGTGA. CDR3: CASSATGGWETQYF. CDR3 sequence (DNA): TGTGCCAGCAGCGCTACAGGGGGCTGGGAGACCCAGTACTTC.